This entry features one TCR beta chain sequence. The antigen is not known. This sample was included in a study of cytomegalovirus exposure and HLA in healthy donors. Overall study findings and caveats: Later on, an analysis tied approximately 17,000 TCR beta sequences to HLA alleles at 0.05 false discovery rate.

Germline values: CDR1 LNHDA, CDR2 SQIVND (reference sequence). The V gene end was trimmed by 3 bases and the J gene end by 5 bases; junction bases not matched to a gene: 11. This CDR3 spans 16 amino acids. PCR primers comprised 60 Vbeta and 13 Jbeta primers. TCRdb keeps only in-frame clones here, not all; method: immunoSEQ multiplex PCR. The table records some 200,000 clones, 77% of them present only once. The specimen sequenced was PBMCs. V usage is TRBV19 and J usage is TRBJ2-5; 8 positions agree with TRBD1. This clonotype was obtained from a woman aged 60-75 years in good health and CMV-seropositive. The DNA for the CDR3 is TGTGCCAGTAGTATTTGGGGCCAGGGGGCGGTGGAGACCCAGTACTTC. Amino acid sequence: CASSIWGQGAVETQYF.